At least ten counts were recorded for the clone carrying this TCR beta chain. The entry originates in a study of read filtering for tumor transcriptome and immune sequencing. Molecular barcoded adaptors covering alpha/delta and beta/gamma chains were used on approximately 400 ng RNA. One entry per CDR3 protein results from TCRdb running MiXCR on the reads. The sample includes over 80,000 distinct CDR3 sequences, 9% to 15% of them seen just once. At the time of active disease, bone marrow was collected from every patient. Trimming shortened V by 6 bases and J by 2 bases, and 13 bases separated the two germline ends. The germline V gene has CDR1 DFQATT and CDR2 SNEGSKA (reference sequence). The CDR3 spans 14 residues.

This rearrangement joins TRBV20-1 to TRBJ2-2; perhaps TRBD1 as D (5 bases). The sequence was obtained from a donor at least 40 years old with multiple myeloma. Sequenced material: a population of CD138-negative cells sorted from bone marrow. The CDR3 loop is CSATRVGNTGELFF. CDR3 nucleotides: TGCAGTGCGACCAGGGTCGGCAACACCGGGGAGCTGTTTTTT.